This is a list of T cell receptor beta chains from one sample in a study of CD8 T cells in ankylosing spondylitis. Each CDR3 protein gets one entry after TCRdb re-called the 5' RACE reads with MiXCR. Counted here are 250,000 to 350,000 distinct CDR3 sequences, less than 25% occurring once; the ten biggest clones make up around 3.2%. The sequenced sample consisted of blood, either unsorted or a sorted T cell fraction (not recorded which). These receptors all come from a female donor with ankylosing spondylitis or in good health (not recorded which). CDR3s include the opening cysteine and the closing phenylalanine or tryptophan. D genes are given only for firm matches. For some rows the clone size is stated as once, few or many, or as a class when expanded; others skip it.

CDR3aa: CASREGQGQSQPQHF
CDR3nt: TGTGCCAGCAGGGAGGGACAGGGGCAAAGTCAGCCCCAGCATTTT
j_gene: TRBJ1-5
abundance: .
v_gene: TRBV6-1
d_gene: TRBD1

CDR3aa: CASSLEGVDTDTQYF
CDR3nt: TGTGCCAGCAGCTTAGAGGGCGTAGACACAGATACGCAGTATTTT
j_gene: TRBJ2-3
abundance: .
v_gene: TRBV7-9
d_gene: .

CDR3aa: CSARGGYYNEQFF
CDR3nt: TGCAGTGCTAGGGGAGGGTATTACAATGAGCAGTTCTTC
j_gene: TRBJ2-1
abundance: few
v_gene: TRBV20-1
d_gene: TRBD2

CDR3aa: CASSSVDEQYF
CDR3nt: TGTGCCAGCAGTTCCGTCGACGAGCAGTACTTC
j_gene: TRBJ2-7
abundance: .
v_gene: TRBV28
d_gene: .

CDR3aa: CASSYSPGGLRNEQYF
CDR3nt: TGTGCCAGCAGTTACTCCCCGGGGGGGCTTCGAAACGAGCAGTACTTC
j_gene: TRBJ2-7
abundance: .
v_gene: TRBV6-5
d_gene: TRBD2

CDR3aa: CASIPVLSGTEAFF
CDR3nt: TGTGCCAGCATCCCAGTGTTGTCGGGCACTGAAGCTTTCTTT
j_gene: TRBJ1-1
abundance: .
v_gene: TRBV5-5
d_gene: .

CDR3aa: CASSTWGPIYNEQFF
CDR3nt: TGTGCCAGCAGTACGTGGGGCCCAATATACAATGAGCAGTTCTTC
j_gene: TRBJ2-1
abundance: .
v_gene: TRBV12-3/TRBV12-4
d_gene: .

CDR3aa: CASSLGLAGGSSYEQYF
CDR3nt: TGCGCCAGCAGCCTCGGACTAGCGGGAGGGAGCTCCTACGAGCAGTACTTC
j_gene: TRBJ2-7
abundance: few
v_gene: TRBV4-3
d_gene: TRBD2

CDR3aa: CASSKANLGLTGGPPYEQYF
CDR3nt: TGTGCCAGCAGCAAAGCGAATTTGGGACTAACGGGGGGGCCCCCCTACGAGCAGTACTTC
j_gene: TRBJ2-7
abundance: .
v_gene: TRBV21-1
d_gene: .

CDR3aa: CSVGTGEAYGYTF
CDR3nt: TGCAGCGTAGGGACAGGGGAGGCCTATGGCTACACCTTC
j_gene: TRBJ1-2
abundance: few
v_gene: TRBV29-1
d_gene: TRBD1

CDR3aa: CASSANTGDTQYF
CDR3nt: TGTGCCAGCAGCGCGAACACGGGAGATACGCAGTATTTT
j_gene: TRBJ2-3
abundance: .
v_gene: TRBV7-9
d_gene: .

CDR3aa: CASSVMGGRTDTQYF
CDR3nt: TGTGCCAGCAGCGTTATGGGCGGTCGCACAGATACGCAGTATTTT
j_gene: TRBJ2-3
abundance: many
v_gene: TRBV9
d_gene: .

CDR3aa: CATSRVDRGRNTEAFF
CDR3nt: TGTGCCACCAGCAGAGTGGACAGGGGACGGAACACTGAAGCTTTCTTT
j_gene: TRBJ1-1
abundance: .
v_gene: TRBV15
d_gene: TRBD1

CDR3aa: CASSPGQRAWETQYF
CDR3nt: TGTGCCAGCAGCCCCGGGCAGCGGGCTTGGGAGACCCAGTACTTC
j_gene: TRBJ2-5
abundance: .
v_gene: TRBV5-4
d_gene: .

CDR3aa: CASSRQASEKLFF
CDR3nt: TGTGCCAGCAGTCGACAGGCCTCGGAAAAACTGTTTTTT
j_gene: TRBJ1-4
abundance: .
v_gene: TRBV12-3/TRBV12-4
d_gene: .

CDR3aa: CASSISGKIYNEQFF
CDR3nt: TGTGCCAGCAGCATTAGCGGGAAGATCTACAATGAGCAGTTCTTC
j_gene: TRBJ2-1
abundance: many
v_gene: TRBV7-3
d_gene: TRBD2

CDR3aa: CASSQTGNTIYF
CDR3nt: TGTGCCAGCAGCCAGACAGGAAACACCATATATTTT
j_gene: TRBJ1-3
abundance: .
v_gene: TRBV6-6
d_gene: .

CDR3aa: CASTPGQGWDTQYF
CDR3nt: TGTGCCAGCACCCCCGGACAGGGTTGGGATACGCAGTATTTT
j_gene: TRBJ2-3
abundance: .
v_gene: TRBV7-9
d_gene: TRBD1

CDR3aa: CASSPQPSGAQTYEQYF
CDR3nt: TGTGCCAGCAGCCCCCAACCATCCGGGGCCCAAACCTACGAGCAGTACTTC
j_gene: TRBJ2-7
abundance: .
v_gene: TRBV7-2
d_gene: .

CDR3aa: CSASFQKSTDTQYF
CDR3nt: TGCAGTGCTAGCTTCCAGAAGAGCACAGATACGCAGTATTTT
j_gene: TRBJ2-3
abundance: few
v_gene: TRBV20-1
d_gene: .

CDR3aa: CASSYSRPGQDSYEQYF
CDR3nt: TGTGCCAGCAGTTACTCCAGACCGGGACAGGACTCCTACGAGCAGTACTTC
j_gene: TRBJ2-7
abundance: few
v_gene: TRBV6-6
d_gene: TRBD1

CDR3aa: CASSSRTSGADTQYF
CDR3nt: TGTGCCAGCAGTTCAAGGACTAGCGGGGCAGATACGCAGTATTTT
j_gene: TRBJ2-3
abundance: .
v_gene: TRBV12-3/TRBV12-4
d_gene: TRBD2

CDR3aa: CASGRLGAEQYF
CDR3nt: TGTGCCAGCGGGCGCCTGGGTGCCGAGCAGTACTTC
j_gene: TRBJ2-7
abundance: few
v_gene: TRBV2
d_gene: .

CDR3aa: CASSLGESSYNEQFF
CDR3nt: TGTGCCAGCAGCTTAGGCGAGAGCTCCTACAATGAGCAGTTCTTC
j_gene: TRBJ2-1
abundance: .
v_gene: TRBV7-2
d_gene: .

CDR3aa: CATRDRETQYF
CDR3nt: TGTGCCACCCGGGACCGGGAGACCCAGTACTTC
j_gene: TRBJ2-5
abundance: few
v_gene: TRBV10-3
d_gene: .

CDR3aa: CASSPDVWGTEAFF
CDR3nt: TGTGCCAGCAGTCCGGACGTATGGGGCACTGAAGCTTTCTTT
j_gene: TRBJ1-1
abundance: many
v_gene: TRBV6-1
d_gene: .

CDR3aa: CAISEARDGAYEQYF
CDR3nt: TGTGCCATCAGTGAGGCCCGGGACGGCGCCTACGAGCAGTACTTC
j_gene: TRBJ2-7
abundance: few
v_gene: TRBV10-3
d_gene: .

CDR3aa: CASSRPSSGAYEQYF
CDR3nt: TGTGCCAGCAGCCGACCCTCTAGCGGCGCCTACGAGCAGTACTTC
j_gene: TRBJ2-7
abundance: .
v_gene: TRBV11-2
d_gene: TRBD2

CDR3aa: CASSGNTDTQYF
CDR3nt: TGTGCCAGCAGTGGTAACACAGATACGCAGTATTTT
j_gene: TRBJ2-3
abundance: .
v_gene: TRBV2
d_gene: .

CDR3aa: CASSLGGPEKLFF
CDR3nt: TGTGCCAGCAGTTTAGGGGGGCCCGAAAAACTGTTTTTT
j_gene: TRBJ1-4
abundance: .
v_gene: TRBV12-3/TRBV12-4
d_gene: .

CDR3aa: CASSLRQGAEQFF
CDR3nt: TGTGCCAGCAGCTTGAGGCAGGGGGCTGAGCAGTTCTTC
j_gene: TRBJ2-1
abundance: .
v_gene: TRBV7-7
d_gene: TRBD1

CDR3aa: CASSDAGGAYNEQFF
CDR3nt: TGTGCCAGCAGTGATGCGGGAGGGGCGTACAATGAGCAGTTCTTC
j_gene: TRBJ2-1
abundance: .
v_gene: TRBV6-1
d_gene: TRBD2

CDR3aa: CASSVGLAGTEQRFF
CDR3nt: TGTGCCAGCAGCGTCGGGCTAGCGGGAACGGAACAGAGATTCTTC
j_gene: TRBJ2-1
abundance: many
v_gene: TRBV9
d_gene: TRBD2

CDR3aa: CSTSQAEKLFF
CDR3nt: TGCAGTACGAGTCAGGCCGAAAAACTGTTTTTT
j_gene: TRBJ1-4
abundance: few
v_gene: TRBV29-1
d_gene: .

CDR3aa: CASSPDGTNTEAFF
CDR3nt: TGCGCCAGCAGTCCCGACGGAACGAACACTGAAGCTTTCTTT
j_gene: TRBJ1-1
abundance: .
v_gene: TRBV4-3
d_gene: .

CDR3aa: CASSPLSPKSSPLHF
CDR3nt: TGTGCCAGCAGTCCCTTGAGCCCCAAGAGTTCACCCCTCCACTTT
j_gene: TRBJ1-6
abundance: .
v_gene: TRBV28
d_gene: .